This entry lists 29 T cell receptor beta chains sequenced from one sample in a study of technical replicates of blood from a few donors. Profiling relied on immunoSEQ multiplex PCR, and the TCRdb table lists in-frame clones only, not all of them. The sample contains nearly 95,000 clones, 95% to 97% of which appear only once. The sample taken for sequencing was T cells isolated from PBMCs. The receptors originated from a human donor in good health.

The chain employs TRBV6-5 and TRBJ1-1; D call uncertain. CDR3 length equals 12 residues. Trimming stripped 5 bases from V and 8 bases from J, with 12 bases between. CDR1 MNHEY and CDR2 SVGAGI come from the germline V gene. The CDR3 loop reads CASSPLTGEAFF. The CDR3 DNA reads as TGTGCCAGCAGTCCCCTGACGGGGGAAGCTTTCTTT.

The CDR3 bases are TGTGCCAGCAGCCAGGACAGGGCTGGGACCATATATTTT. Translating it yields CASSQDRAGTIYF. The J gene is TRBJ1-3, the V gene TRBV11-3, with TRBD1 matching 8 bases. CDR1 and CDR2 (germline): SGHNT, YENEEA. The CDR3 has 13 amino acids. With V trimmed by 5 bases and J by 10 bases, 7 bases remained unmatched.

This chain uses TRBV4-2 with TRBJ1-4; unclear D gene. CDR1 LGHNA and CDR2 YNFKEQ come from the germline V gene. The CDR3 consists of 17 residues. Trimming removed 1 base from V and 5 bases from J, with 17 bases in between. Written as DNA, the CDR3 is TGTGCCAGCAGCCAAGGGGAGGTGGCGCTGAAGAATGAAAAACTGTTTTTT. It encodes CASSQGEVALKNEKLFF.

The genes are TRBV30 and TRBJ1-6; 8 nucleotides agree with TRBD1. V lost 5 bases, J lost 4 bases, and 7 bases stayed unmatched. The CDR3 loop spans 15 amino acids. CDR1 is GTSNPN and CDR2 is SVGIG in the germline V gene (reference sequence). CDR3 residues: CAWSTTGGYNSPLHF. DNA for the CDR3: TGTGCCTGGTCTACTACAGGGGGATATAATTCACCCCTCCACTTT.

The chain is built from TRBV13 and TRBJ1-5; TRBD1 might be the D (5 bases). The CDR3 extends over 12 amino acids. Trimming cost V 4 bases and J 9 bases, with 10 bases left between them. The germline gives CDR1 PRHDT, CDR2 FYEKMQ (reference sequence). CDR3 residues: CASSSGSGPQHF. The CDR3 DNA reads TGTGCCAGCAGCTCAGGGTCGGGGCCCCAGCATTTT.

About this clone: A read error may account for a junction end that differs from germline. V and J are TRBV2 and TRBJ2-4; D remains unclear. This CDR3 contains 8 residues. Per germline, CDR1 SNHLY and CDR2 FYNNEI. This chain's CDR3 is CAGGSKEF. As DNA, the CDR3 is TGTGCCGGCGGTTCTAAGGAATTC.

The rearrangement links TRBV28 to TRBJ1-4; D is perhaps TRBD1 (5 bases). CDR1 is MDHEN, CDR2 SYDVKM, per germline. The V end was cut by 3 bases, the J end by 8 bases, with 10 bases between. This CDR3 spans 13 amino acids. The CDR3 DNA reads TGTGCCAGCAGTTTGGTGGGGCACGAAAAACTGTTTTTT. It is translated as CASSLVGHEKLFF.

The rearrangement links TRBV6-6 to TRBJ2-6; D is uncertain. The V end lost 7 bases, the J end lost 2 bases, and 9 bases lay between the germline ends. This CDR3 region has 14 residues. CDR1 is MNHNY, CDR2 SVGAGI, per germline (reference sequence). The CDR3 DNA reads TGTGCCAGCAAAACCGAGACTGGGGCCAACGTCCTGACTTTC. Translating it yields CASKTETGANVLTF.

This clone was recorded once. This chain uses TRBV6-5 with TRBJ2-5, with D possibly TRBD2 on 5 matching bases. The end of the DNA is better explained by TRBJ2-7, so the J call may be wrong. Germline V CDR1 and CDR2: MNHEY, SVGAGI. The CDR3 runs 11 residues. This chain's CDR3 is CASSFGNEQYF. The CDR3 coding sequence is TGTGCCAGCAGTTTCGGGAACGAGCAGTACTTC.

The chain couples TRBV19 to TRBJ2-1, with 7 bases aligning to TRBD1. The CDR3 runs 16 residues. V lost 7 bases to trimming and J lost 1 base; unmatched junction nucleotides: 10. Germline CDR1 reads LNHDA; CDR2 reads SQIVND (reference sequence). This chain's CDR3 is CASIPTGRGSYNEQFF. The CDR3 coding sequence is TGTGCCAGTATACCGACAGGCAGGGGGTCCTACAATGAGCAGTTCTTC.

This clone occurred a few times. The chain employs TRBV6-5 and TRBJ1-1, with D possibly being TRBD1 (6 bases). The germline CDR1 and CDR2 sequences are MNHEY and SVGAGI. The CDR3 has 13 residues. Trimming took off 10 bases at V and 2 bases at J, with 14 bases between the two ends. The CDR3 nucleotides are TGTGCCACCCGAGGGGGGGCCAACACTGAAGCTTTCTTT. Its protein product is CATRGGANTEAFF.

This sequence joins TRBV5-5 and TRBJ2-2; weak D call: TRBD1 (6 bases). CDR1 SGHKS and CDR2 YYEKEE come from the germline V gene (reference sequence). The CDR3 has 13 amino acids. V lost 1 base and J 7 bases, leaving 8 bases between the germline ends. In nucleotides, the CDR3 is TGTGCCAGCAGCTTGCAGGGGATCGGGGAGCTGTTTTTT. Protein product: CASSLQGIGELFF.

The chain has TRBV9 and TRBJ2-6; D gene unclear. Deletions cut 4 bases from V and 0 bases from J, with 8 bases between. The germline gives CDR1 SGDLS, CDR2 YYNGEE. This CDR3 comprises 15 residues. CDR3 in amino acids: CASSPRSSGANVLTF. DNA for the CDR3: TGTGCCAGCAGCCCCCGGAGCTCTGGGGCCAACGTCCTGACTTTC.

The genes are TRBV6-5 and TRBJ1-2, with a tentative D call TRBD1 (5 bases). V was trimmed by 0 bases and J by 6 bases, leaving 8 bases between them. The V gene's germline CDR1 is MNHEY and CDR2 SVGAGI. This CDR3 spans 13 amino acids. CDR3 loop: CASSYSGQNGYTF. The CDR3 DNA reads as TGTGCCAGCAGTTACTCGGGGCAGAATGGCTACACCTTC.

This chain uses TRBV25-1 with TRBJ1-1; 12 bases agree with TRBD1. The germline V gene encodes CDR1 MGHDK and CDR2 SYGVNS. CDR3 length: 16 amino acids. Trimming at V came to 6 bases and at J to 4 bases, leaving 9 bases not matched to a gene. The CDR3 sequence: CASRGQGASFFTEAFF. The CDR3 DNA sequence: TGTGCCAGCAGGGGACAGGGGGCGAGTTTCTTCACTGAAGCTTTCTTT.

Here the CDR3 DNA reads TGTGCCAGCCGCCCGGGACAGCTCACCGGGGAGCTGTTTTTT. Its translation: CASRPGQLTGELFF. The chain has TRBV28 and TRBJ2-2; 7 positions agree with TRBD1. With 8 bases clipped from V and 4 bases from J, the junction kept 7 bases outside the gene matches. From germline, CDR1 is MDHEN and CDR2 SYDVKM. CDR3 size: 14 residues.

The chain recombines TRBV7-8 with TRBJ2-7; D is perhaps TRBD2 (5 bases). Deletions cut 5 bases from V and 5 bases from J, with 10 bases between. Germline V gives CDR1 SGHVS, CDR2 FQNEAQ. There are 12 residues in the CDR3. CDR3 in amino acids: CASSILGNEQYF. CDR3 nucleotides: TGTGCCAGCAGCATACTAGGGAACGAGCAGTACTTC.

This CDR3 is CASSGSGRASDTQYF. In nucleotides, the CDR3 is TGTGCCAGCAGCGGTAGCGGGAGGGCCTCAGATACGCAGTATTTT. The chain combines TRBV7-3 with TRBJ2-3; 11 positions match TRBD2. Per the germline V gene, CDR1 is SGHTA and CDR2 is FQGTGA. J was trimmed by 4 bases and V by 5 bases; bases with no gene match: 5. The CDR3 contains 15 residues.

The chain employs TRBV6-1 and TRBJ1-1; D may be TRBD1 (5 bases). This CDR3 comprises 16 residues. Germline V lookup: CDR1 MNHNS, CDR2 SASEGT. Trimming shortened V by 0 bases and J by 4 bases, and 15 bases separated the two germline ends. The CDR3 DNA follows: TGTGCCAGCAGTGAAGCGCGCCAGGGTATCATCACTGAAGCTTTCTTT. Translation gives CASSEARQGIITEAFF.

The chain uses TRBV19 and TRBJ2-1; D is perhaps TRBD2 (6 bases). V dropped 1 base and J dropped 4 bases, with 23 bases sitting between them. CDR3 length equals 19 residues. Germline loops: CDR1 LNHDA, CDR2 SQIVND (reference sequence). DNA of the CDR3: TGTGCCAGTAGTATAGGGATTGGGGGAGGCCTCTCTATTTACAATGAGCAGTTCTTC. This sequence encodes CASSIGIGGGLSIYNEQFF.

The J gene is TRBJ2-7, the V gene TRBV29-1; TRBD1 agrees at 10 bases. Unmatched junction bases numbered 1, after V lost 5 bases and J lost 3 bases. From germline, CDR1 is SQVTM and CDR2 ANQGSEA. The CDR3 has 12 amino acids. The CDR3 nucleotides are TGCAGCGTTAGGACAGGGGGCTACGAGCAGTACTTC. It specifies CSVRTGGYEQYF.

The chain uses TRBV29-1 and TRBJ2-3; tentatively, D is TRBD2 (6 bases). This CDR3 has 14 amino acids. V dropped 4 bases and J dropped 2 bases, with 13 bases sitting between them. CDR1 SQVTM and CDR2 ANQGSEA come from the germline V gene. The CDR3, as DNA: TGCAGCGTTGGGGACTGGGTTTACACAGATACGCAGTATTTT. It codes for CSVGDWVYTDTQYF.

DNA of the CDR3: TGCGCCAGCAGCCCCTTGGGCAGGGATCAGCCCCAGCATTTT. This translates into CASSPLGRDQPQHF. The chain has TRBV5-1 and TRBJ1-5; tentative D call: TRBD1 (5 bases). CDR1 is SGHRS, CDR2 YFSETQ, per germline. The CDR3 is 14 residues long. V gave up 4 bases and J gave up 5 bases, with 13 bases separating them.

The gene calls are TRBV2 and TRBJ2-7; the D is unclear. Germline V lookup: CDR1 SNHLY, CDR2 FYNNEI. V lost 6 bases, J lost 4 bases, and 4 bases lay in between. The CDR3 extends over 10 amino acids. DNA for the CDR3: TGTGCCAGCAGCGGGTACGAGCAGTACTTC. This sequence encodes CASSGYEQYF. Full variable domain (remainder filled in from reference TRBV2 and TRBJ2-7): EPEVTQTPSHQVTQMGQEVILRCVPISNHLYFYWYRQILGQKVEFLVSFYNNEISEKSEIFDDQFSVERPDGSNFTLKIRSTKLEDSAMYFCASSGYEQYFGPGTRLTVT.

The chain uses TRBV29-1 and TRBJ2-3, with TRBD1 matching 9 bases. The junction had 2 bases not matched to a gene; V was cut back by 6 bases and J by 1 base. CDR1 is SQVTM, CDR2 ANQGSEA, per germline. This CDR3 comprises 13 residues. The CDR3: CSVRQGGTDTQYF. The CDR3 bases are TGCAGCGTGCGACAGGGGGGCACAGATACGCAGTATTTT.

The genes are TRBV29-1 and TRBJ1-4, with a possible D match to TRBD1 (5 bases). Germline V CDR1 and CDR2: SQVTM, ANQGSEA. The CDR3 totals 13 residues. The V end lost 4 bases, the J end lost 3 bases, and 9 bases lay between the germline ends. The CDR3 nucleotides read TGCAGCGTTGCCAGGGCTGCTAATGAAAAACTGTTTTTT. It translates to CSVARAANEKLFF. The variable domain in full, with the rest retrieved from reference TRBV29-1 and TRBJ1-4, is SAVISQKPSRDICQRGTSLTIQCQVDSQVTMMFWYRQQPGQSLTLIATANQGSEATYESGFVIDKFPISRPNLTFSTLTVSNMSPEDSSIYLCSVARAANEKLFFGSGTQLSVL.

The CDR3 DNA is TGTGCCAGCAGCTTTAGGGGGGGTGGCACTGAAGCTTTCTTT. Its protein product is CASSFRGGGTEAFF. This sequence joins TRBV7-2 and TRBJ1-1; a weak D match, TRBD1 (6 bases). Germline V gives CDR1 SGHTA, CDR2 FQGNSA. V lost 3 bases and J lost 4, with 12 bases in between. This CDR3 region has 14 residues.

Only one count was recorded for this clone. This chain uses TRBV11-2 with TRBJ2-7; D unclear. The CDR3 has 13 amino acids. Germline CDR1 SGHAT, CDR2 FQNNGV. Between the trimmed V and J ends, which lost 2 bases and 4 bases, there was a span of 9 bases. This chain's CDR3 is CASSLSLLYEQYF. The CDR3 DNA sequence: TGTGCCAGCAGCTTATCCCTCCTTTACGAGCAGTACTTC.

This rearrangement joins TRBV19 to TRBJ2-3; TRBD1 aligns across 7 bases. The CDR3 has 14 residues. V was clipped by 4 bases and J by 6 bases; unmatched bases: 7. Germline CDR1 LNHDA, CDR2 SQIVND (reference sequence). CDR3 sequence: CASSTTGIADTQYF. DNA for the CDR3: TGTGCCAGTAGTACGACAGGGATCGCGGATACGCAGTATTTT.